The clone carrying this TCR beta chain was counted many times. The antigen is not known. The sample belongs to a study of CD8+CD57+ T cells in acquired aplastic anemia. At the level of the study: Average DNA yield from sorted CD4+ and CD8+ cells was approximately 3 ug. CD4+ cell libraries from healthy donors averaged around 11 million reads. Study-wide results and limits: A set of approximately 29 CD8+ CDR3 sequences was shared between patients and controls, and these sequences appeared highly expressed in patients. No significant difference in CD8+ Simpson's diversity was found between patients and controls.

Germline CDR1 and CDR2: ENHRY and SYGVKD. The CDR3 runs 16 residues. V was cut by 5 bases and J by 0 bases, with 15 bases left in between. The TCR beta profiling, which covered VDJ combination and CDR3 sequence, was carried out using genomic DNA as the template. MiXCR, run by TCRdb on the reads, gives a single entry per CDR3 protein. The sample contains about 140,000 distinct CDR3 sequences, 41% of which appear only once. Sequences were obtained from sorted CD4+, CD8+, or CD8+CD57+ T cells (not recorded which) from PBMCs. The clonotype was recovered from a human donor in good health, serving as a control. The chain couples TRBV10-3 to TRBJ2-3, with no clear D. The CDR3 DNA is TGTGCCATCAGTCCCGTGAGGACCTCTAGCACAGATACGCAGTATTTT. The encoded protein is CAISPVRTSSTDTQYF.